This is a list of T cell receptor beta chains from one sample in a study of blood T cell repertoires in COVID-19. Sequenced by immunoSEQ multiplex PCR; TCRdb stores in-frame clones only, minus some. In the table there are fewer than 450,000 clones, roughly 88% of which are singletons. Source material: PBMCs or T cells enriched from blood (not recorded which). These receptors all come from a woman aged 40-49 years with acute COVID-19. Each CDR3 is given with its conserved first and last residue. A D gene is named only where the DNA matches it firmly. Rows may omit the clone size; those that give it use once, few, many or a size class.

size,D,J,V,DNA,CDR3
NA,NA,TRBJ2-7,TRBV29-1,TGCAGCGTTGAAGGCGGGGCGGGGACTGGCACCTACGAGCAGTACTTC,CSVEGGAGTGTYEQYF
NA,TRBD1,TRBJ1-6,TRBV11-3,TGTGCCACACAGGGGGCGGCGGATTCACCCCTCCACTTT,CATQGAADSPLHF
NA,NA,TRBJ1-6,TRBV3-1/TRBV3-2,TGTGCCAGCAGCCAAGAGACAGGTTTCAATTCACCCCTCCACTTT,CASSQETGFNSPLHF
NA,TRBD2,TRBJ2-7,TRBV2,TGTGCCAGTGGACTAGCGTGGCGCGGGGAGCAGTACTTC,CASGLAWRGEQYF
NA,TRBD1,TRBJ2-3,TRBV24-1,TGTGCCACCAGTGATTTGGGGACAGGGTTTACAGATACGCAGTATTTT,CATSDLGTGFTDTQYF
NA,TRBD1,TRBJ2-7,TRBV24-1,TGTGCCACAAGGACAGGGGAGTATGGCGAGCAGTACTTC,CATRTGEYGEQYF
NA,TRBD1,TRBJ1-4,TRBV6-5,TGTGCCAGCAGTTACTCACAGGGGGCACCTAATGAAAAACTGTTTTTT,CASSYSQGAPNEKLFF
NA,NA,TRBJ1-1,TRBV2,TGTGCCAGCAGTGAAGCCGAGGCTGGAGCTTTCTTT,CASSEAEAGAFF
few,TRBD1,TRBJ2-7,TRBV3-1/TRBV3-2,TGTGCCAGTGGGACAGGGGGCAACGAGCAGTACTTC,CASGTGGNEQYF
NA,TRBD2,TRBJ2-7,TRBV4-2,TGTGCCAGCAGCCAAGAGGGTGTAGCGGGGGACTCCTACGAGCAGTACTTC,CASSQEGVAGDSYEQYF
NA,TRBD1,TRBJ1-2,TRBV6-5,TGTGCCAGCAGTTACGCCACAGGGGGCGCGGGGGTTGGCTACACCTTC,CASSYATGGAGVGYTF
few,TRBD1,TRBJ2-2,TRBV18,TGTGCCAGCTCACGGAACCGACAGGGGGCGAACACCGGGGAGCTGTTTTTT,CASSRNRQGANTGELFF
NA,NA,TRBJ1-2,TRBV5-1,TGCGCCAGCAGCCCGGAATTCAGGGCTAACTATGGCTACACCTTC,CASSPEFRANYGYTF
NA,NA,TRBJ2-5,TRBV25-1,TGTGCCAGCCGACCCATGGGGGGGCTCCTTCAGGAGACCCAGTACTTC,CASRPMGGLLQETQYF
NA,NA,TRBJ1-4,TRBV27,TGTGCCAGCAGTTTTCGGAGTCCGCAAGAAAAACTGTTTTTT,CASSFRSPQEKLFF
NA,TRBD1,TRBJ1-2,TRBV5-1,TGCGCCAGCAGCTCCTGGACAGGGACGGCTTCTAACTATGGCTACACCTTC,CASSSWTGTASNYGYTF
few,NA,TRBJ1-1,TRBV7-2,TGTGCCAGCAGCCCACTCCAGGGCATGAACACTGAAGCTTTCTTT,CASSPLQGMNTEAFF
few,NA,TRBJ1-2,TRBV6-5,TGTGCCAGCAAGAGTGAAAACTATGGCTACACCTTC,CASKSENYGYTF
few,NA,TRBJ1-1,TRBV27,TGTGCCAGCAGCCCGGCGGGGAGGCACCTGAACACTGAAGCTTTCTTT,CASSPAGRHLNTEAFF
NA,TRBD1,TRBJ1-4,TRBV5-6,TGTGCCAGCAGCTTGACAGGGGGGGCAACTAATGAAAAACTGTTTTTT,CASSLTGGATNEKLFF
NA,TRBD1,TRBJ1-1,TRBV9,TGTGCCAGCAGCCAAACCGGGACAGGGGTTACTGAAGCTTTCTTT,CASSQTGTGVTEAFF
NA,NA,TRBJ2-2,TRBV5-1,TGCGCCAGCAGCTTGATAGGCAGTCCGGGGACCGGGGAGCTGTTTTTT,CASSLIGSPGTGELFF
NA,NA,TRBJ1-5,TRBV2,TGTGCCAGCAGTCTGACAGGAATTAGCAATCAGCCCCAGCATTTT,CASSLTGISNQPQHF
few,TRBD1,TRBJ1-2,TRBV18,TGTGCCAGCTCACCACTCAGGGGGGTGGAGTATGGCTACACCTTC,CASSPLRGVEYGYTF
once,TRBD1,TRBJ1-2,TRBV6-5,TGTGCCAGCAGGAGAACCGGGACAGGGGCCTATGGCTACACCTTC,CASRRTGTGAYGYTF
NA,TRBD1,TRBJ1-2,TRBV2,TGTGCCAGCACCGAGGACAGGAACTATGGCTACACCTTC,CASTEDRNYGYTF
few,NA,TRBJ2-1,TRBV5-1,TGCGCCAGCAGCTCTCTGCGGGGCCCAAATGAGCAGTTCTTC,CASSSLRGPNEQFF
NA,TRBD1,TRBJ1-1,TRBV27,TGTGCCAGCAGTTTATCTGGACAGGGGGCGGGCACTGAAGCTTTCTTT,CASSLSGQGAGTEAFF
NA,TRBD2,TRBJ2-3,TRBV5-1,TGCGCCAGCAGCGTCGGGGGGGCCGAAGATACGCAGTATTTT,CASSVGGAEDTQYF
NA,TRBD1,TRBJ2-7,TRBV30,TGTGCCTGGAGCGGGGGGACAGGGCAGAAGGCCTACGAGCAGTACTTC,CAWSGGTGQKAYEQYF
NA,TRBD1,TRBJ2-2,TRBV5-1,TGCGCCAGCAGCTTACAGGGGGCGACCGGGGAGCTGTTTTTT,CASSLQGATGELFF
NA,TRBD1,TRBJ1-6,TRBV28,TGTGCCAGCAGCAAGGGACAGGGGCCGAGTGCGTGGGCCCTCCACTTT,CASSKGQGPSAWALHF
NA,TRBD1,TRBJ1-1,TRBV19,TGTGCCAGTAGGTACAGGGGGAACACTGAAGCTTTCTTT,CASRYRGNTEAFF
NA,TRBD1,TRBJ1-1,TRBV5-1,TGCGCCAGCAGCCGAACAGGGGACACTGAAGCTTTCTTT,CASSRTGDTEAFF
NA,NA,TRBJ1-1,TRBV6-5,TGTGCCAGCAGTCTATGGTCGGGAGAAGCTTTCTTT,CASSLWSGEAFF
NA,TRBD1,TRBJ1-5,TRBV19,TGTGCCAGTTCACCAAGAGGACAGGGAGGTAGTCAGCCCCAGCATTTT,CASSPRGQGGSQPQHF
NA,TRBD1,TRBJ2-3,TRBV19,TGTGCCAGTAGTAGATCTCATGGGACAGGGCTATATACGCAGTATTTT,CASSRSHGTGLYTQYF
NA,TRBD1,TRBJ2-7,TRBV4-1,TGCGCCAGCAGCCAAGGCAACAGGGGGACGCTCTACGAGCAGTACTTC,CASSQGNRGTLYEQYF
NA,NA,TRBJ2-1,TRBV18,TGTGCCAGCTCACCGCCCCTAGCTGGGGTGGATGAGCAGTTCTTC,CASSPPLAGVDEQFF
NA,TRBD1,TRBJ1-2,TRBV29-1,TGCAGCGCGGAGACAGGGGGCTACTATGGCTACACCTTC,CSAETGGYYGYTF
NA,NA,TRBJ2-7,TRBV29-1,TGCAGCGTGGGACAAGACGGCTACGAGCAGTACTTC,CSVGQDGYEQYF
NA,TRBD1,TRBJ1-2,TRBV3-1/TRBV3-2,TGTGCCAGCAGCCAAGAATCGGGACAGGGAGACGGCTACACCTTC,CASSQESGQGDGYTF
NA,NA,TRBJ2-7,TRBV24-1,TGTGCCACCAGTGATTTGCAAGGCCAGCGCTACGAGCAGTACTTC,CATSDLQGQRYEQYF
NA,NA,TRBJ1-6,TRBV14,TGTGCCAGCAGCCAAGACAGGGTTTATTCACCCCTCCACTTT,CASSQDRVYSPLHF
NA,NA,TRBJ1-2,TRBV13,TGTGCCAGCAGCACCCAACACAGGGAAGCTAACTATGGCTACACCTTC,CASSTQHREANYGYTF
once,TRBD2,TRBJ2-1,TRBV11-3,TGTGCCAGCAGCGCAACTAGCGGGGGGGCGAGTGAGCAGTTCTTC,CASSATSGGASEQFF
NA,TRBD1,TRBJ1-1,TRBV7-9,TGTGCCAGCAGCTTAGGCGAGGGGGCAAGGACTGAAGCTTTCTTT,CASSLGEGARTEAFF
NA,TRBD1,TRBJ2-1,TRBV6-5,TGTGCCAGCAGTTACTCGCGGACAGGGTACAATGAGCAGTTCTTC,CASSYSRTGYNEQFF
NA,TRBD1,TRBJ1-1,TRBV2,TGTGCCAGCAGCCGGCCGGCCCGAGGACAGGGGGCCCCTGAAGCTTTCTTT,CASSRPARGQGAPEAFF
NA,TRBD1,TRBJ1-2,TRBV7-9,TGTGCCAGCAGCCCGCGATCAGGGGGCTGGAGTCCTGGCTACACCTTC,CASSPRSGGWSPGYTF
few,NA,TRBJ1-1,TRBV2,TGTGCCAGCAGTAGGACCTCAGGGACTGAAGCTTTCTTT,CASSRTSGTEAFF
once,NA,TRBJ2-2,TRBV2,TGTGCCAGCAGTGGGGGCAGGCTTAACACCGGGGAGCTGTTTTTT,CASSGGRLNTGELFF
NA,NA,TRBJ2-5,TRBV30,TGTGCCTGGAGTGTTTTGGGGGGTGGCGAGACCCAGTACTTC,CAWSVLGGGETQYF
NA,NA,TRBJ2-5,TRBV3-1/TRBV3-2,TGTGCCAGCAGCCAAGCCCTCCTAGGCCAGGAGACCCAGTACTTC,CASSQALLGQETQYF
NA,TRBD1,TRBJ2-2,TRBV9,TGTGCCAGCACTTTGGACAGGGGGGCCGGGGAGCTGTTTTTT,CASTLDRGAGELFF
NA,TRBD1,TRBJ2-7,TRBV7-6,TGTGCCAGCAGCGTCGGACAGGGAGAGAGCTCCTACGAGCAGTACTTC,CASSVGQGESSYEQYF
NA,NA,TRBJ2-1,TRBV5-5,TGTGCCAGCAGCTGGGACTTAAGCTCCTACAATGAGCAGTTCTTC,CASSWDLSSYNEQFF
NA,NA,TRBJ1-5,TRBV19,TGTGCCAGTAGTGGCGACAGAAATCAGCCCCAGCATTTT,CASSGDRNQPQHF
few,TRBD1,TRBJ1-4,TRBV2,TGTGCCAGCACCCGGGACAGGGACGAAAAACTGTTTTTT,CASTRDRDEKLFF
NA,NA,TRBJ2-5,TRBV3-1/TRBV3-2,TGTGCCAGCAGCCAACGGTGGGCGGAGACCCAGTACTTC,CASSQRWAETQYF